This T cell receptor (beta chain) originates from a study of blood T cell repertoires in COVID-19. About the study: COVID-19 samples from acute and convalescent phases originated in the United States, Italy and Spain. T cells, B-cell-depleted T cells, or PBMCs supplied cDNA or gDNA.

Method: immunoSEQ multiplex PCR; TCRdb's copy keeps in-frame clones and lacks some. The data show some 270,000 clones, about 89% seen once. This CDR3 is built from 15 residues. Germline-derived CDR1 and CDR2 are ENHRY and SYGVKD. With V trimmed by 3 bases and J by 1 base, 5 bases remained unmatched. Sequencing input: peripheral blood. The V and J genes are TRBV10-3 and TRBJ2-7; 8 nucleotides agree with TRBD1. This sequence originates from a woman aged 60 to 75 who had recovered from COVID-19. The CDR3 region has the DNA TGTGCCATCAGTGACCCGGACAGGGCTTCCTACGAGCAGTACTTC. Protein sequence: CAISDPDRASYEQYF.